This T cell receptor beta chain was found in a study of identifying expanded T cells in peripheral blood. Looked up from germline, CDR1 is SGHRS and CDR2 is YFSETQ. V trimming: 3 bases; J trimming: 1 base; junction bases outside the gene matches: 3. CDR3 size: 14 residues. Findings and limits, study-wide: About 1.2 clones differed between technical replicates, versus approximately 16 and 20 over time. Clone count variance between approximately 2-week samples rose with total template count.

This clone was detected only a few times. Its target is unknown. The table came from immunoSEQ multiplex PCR; TCRdb's copy has only in-frame clones and leaves some out. There are roughly 90,000 clones in the sample; roughly 85% occur only once, and around 4.3% lies in the top ten. V and J are TRBV5-1 and TRBJ1-1, with 7 nucleotides matching TRBD1. Sequencing used blood. This clonotype originated in a person between 18 and 75 years old in good health. CDR3 amino acids: CASSSRTGNTEAFF. CDR3 nucleotides: TGCGCCAGCAGCTCGAGGACAGGGAACACTGAAGCTTTCTTT.